Reported below is one T cell receptor beta chain. This specimen belongs to a study of blood T cell repertoires in COVID-19. Whole-study context: T cells, B-cell-depleted T cells, or PBMCs provided the cDNA or gDNA that served as material.

Clones were sequenced by immunoSEQ multiplex PCR, and TCRdb holds only the in-frame ones, with some missing. Among some 160,000 clones, about four fifths were seen once, and the ten largest hold 14%. J lost 3 bases, V lost 4 bases, and 5 bases had no gene match. Germline CDR1 MNHEY, CDR2 SMNVEV (reference sequence). This CDR3 is built from 17 residues. What was sequenced was peripheral blood. The sequence came from a woman aged 80 or over with acute or convalescent COVID-19. The rearrangement uses TRBV27 and TRBJ1-6, with 11 positions matching TRBD1. The CDR3 loop reads CASSSPGTGGYNSPLHF. For the CDR3, the DNA is TGTGCCAGCAGTTCCCCCGGGACAGGGGGCTATAATTCACCCCTCCACTTT.